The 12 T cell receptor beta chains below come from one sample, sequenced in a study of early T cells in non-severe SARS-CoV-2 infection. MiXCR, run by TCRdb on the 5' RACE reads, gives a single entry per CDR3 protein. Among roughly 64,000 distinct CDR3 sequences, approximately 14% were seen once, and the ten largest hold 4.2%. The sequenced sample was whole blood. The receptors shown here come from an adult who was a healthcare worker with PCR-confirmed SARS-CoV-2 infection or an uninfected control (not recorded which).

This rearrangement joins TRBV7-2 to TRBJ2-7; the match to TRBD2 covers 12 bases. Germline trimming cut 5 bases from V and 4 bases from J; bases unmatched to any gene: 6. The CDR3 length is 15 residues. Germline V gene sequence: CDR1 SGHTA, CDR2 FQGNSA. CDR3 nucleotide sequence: TGTGCCAGCAGCCCAGGGACTAGCGGGCCATACGAGCAGTACTTC. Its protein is CASSPGTSGPYEQYF.

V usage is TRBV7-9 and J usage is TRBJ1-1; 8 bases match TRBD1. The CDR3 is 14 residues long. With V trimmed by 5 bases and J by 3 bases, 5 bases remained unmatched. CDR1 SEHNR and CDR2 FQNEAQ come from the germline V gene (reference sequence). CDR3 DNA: TGTGCCAGCAGCGGGACAGGTTCGTACACTGAAGCTTTCTTT. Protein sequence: CASSGTGSYTEAFF.

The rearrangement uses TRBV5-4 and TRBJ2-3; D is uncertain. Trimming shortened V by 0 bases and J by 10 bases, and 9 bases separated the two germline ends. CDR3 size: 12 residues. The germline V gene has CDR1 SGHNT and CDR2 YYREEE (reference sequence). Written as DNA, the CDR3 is TGTGCCAGCAGCTTGGGGCTAGACCCGCAGTATTTT. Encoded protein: CASSLGLDPQYF.

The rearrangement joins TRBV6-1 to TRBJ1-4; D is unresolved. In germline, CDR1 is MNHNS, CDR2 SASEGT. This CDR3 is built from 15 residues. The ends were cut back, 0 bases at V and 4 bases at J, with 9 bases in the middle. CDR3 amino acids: CASSEAPRYNEKLFF. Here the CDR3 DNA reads TGTGCCAGCAGTGAAGCGCCCAGATATAATGAAAAACTGTTTTTT.

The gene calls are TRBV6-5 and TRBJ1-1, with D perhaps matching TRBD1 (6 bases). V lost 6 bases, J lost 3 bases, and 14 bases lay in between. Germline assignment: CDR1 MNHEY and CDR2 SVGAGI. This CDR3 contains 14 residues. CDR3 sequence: CASSPPTGHTEAFF. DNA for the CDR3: TGTGCCAGCAGCCCCCCCACAGGGCACACTGAAGCTTTCTTT.

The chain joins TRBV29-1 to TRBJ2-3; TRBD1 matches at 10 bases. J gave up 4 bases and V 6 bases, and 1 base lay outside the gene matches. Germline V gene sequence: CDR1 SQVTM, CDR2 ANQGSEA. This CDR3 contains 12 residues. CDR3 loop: CSVGTGADTQYF. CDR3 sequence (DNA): TGCAGCGTCGGGACAGGGGCAGATACGCAGTATTTT.

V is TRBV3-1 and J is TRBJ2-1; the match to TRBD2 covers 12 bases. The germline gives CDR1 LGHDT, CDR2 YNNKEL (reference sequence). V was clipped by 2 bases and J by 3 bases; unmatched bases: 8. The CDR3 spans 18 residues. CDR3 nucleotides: TGTGCCAGCAGCCAAAACCAACTAGCGGGGGGTATCTACAATGAGCAGTTCTTC. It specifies CASSQNQLAGGIYNEQFF.

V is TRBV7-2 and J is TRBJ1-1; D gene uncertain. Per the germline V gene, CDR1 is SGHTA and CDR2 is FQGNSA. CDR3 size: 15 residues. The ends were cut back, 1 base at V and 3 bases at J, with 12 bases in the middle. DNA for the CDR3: TGTGCCAGCAGCTTAGAACTAGGCAGGTACACTGAAGCTTTCTTT. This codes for CASSLELGRYTEAFF.

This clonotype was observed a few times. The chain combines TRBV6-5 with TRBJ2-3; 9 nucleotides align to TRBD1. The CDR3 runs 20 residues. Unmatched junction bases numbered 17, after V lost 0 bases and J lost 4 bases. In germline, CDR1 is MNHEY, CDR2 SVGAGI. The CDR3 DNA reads TGTGCCAGCAGTTACTCAAGGAGACCCGGGACAGGGTCAGTACCAGATACGCAGTATTTT. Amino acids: CASSYSRRPGTGSVPDTQYF.

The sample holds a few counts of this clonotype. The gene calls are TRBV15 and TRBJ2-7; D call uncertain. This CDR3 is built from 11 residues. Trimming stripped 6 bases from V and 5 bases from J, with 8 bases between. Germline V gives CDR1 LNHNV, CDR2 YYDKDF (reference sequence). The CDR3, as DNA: TGTGCCACCAGGGATCGGGACGAGCAGTACTTC. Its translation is CATRDRDEQYF.

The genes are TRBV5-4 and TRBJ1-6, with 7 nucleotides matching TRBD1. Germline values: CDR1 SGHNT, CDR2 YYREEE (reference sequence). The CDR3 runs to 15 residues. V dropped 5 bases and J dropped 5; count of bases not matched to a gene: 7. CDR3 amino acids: CASSILDRDNSPLHF. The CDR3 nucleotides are TGTGCCAGCAGTATCCTTGACAGGGATAATTCACCCCTCCACTTT.

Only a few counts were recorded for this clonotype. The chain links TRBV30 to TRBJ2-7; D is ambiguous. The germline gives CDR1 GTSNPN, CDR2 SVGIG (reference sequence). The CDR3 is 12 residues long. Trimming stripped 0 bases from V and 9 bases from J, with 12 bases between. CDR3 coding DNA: TGTGCCTGGAGTGTCCAGGACCTGGGGCAGTACTTC. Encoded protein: CAWSVQDLGQYF. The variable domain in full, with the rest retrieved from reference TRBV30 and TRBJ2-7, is SQTIHQWPATLVQPVGSPLSLECTVEGTSNPNLYWYRQAAGRGLQLLFYSVGIGQISSEVPQNLSASRPQDRQFILSSKKLLLSDSGFYLCAWSVQDLGQYFGPGTRLTVT.